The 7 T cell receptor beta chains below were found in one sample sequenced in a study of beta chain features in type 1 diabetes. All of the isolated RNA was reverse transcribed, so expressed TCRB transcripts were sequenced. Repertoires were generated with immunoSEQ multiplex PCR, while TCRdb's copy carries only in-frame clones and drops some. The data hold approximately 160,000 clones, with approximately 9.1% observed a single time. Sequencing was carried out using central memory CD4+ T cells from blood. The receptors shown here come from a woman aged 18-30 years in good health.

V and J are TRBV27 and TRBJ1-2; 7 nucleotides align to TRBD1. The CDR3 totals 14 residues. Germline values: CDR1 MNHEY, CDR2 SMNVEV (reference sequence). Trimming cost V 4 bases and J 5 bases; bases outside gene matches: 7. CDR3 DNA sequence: TGTGCCAGCAGTTCACAGGGGCACGGGTATGGCTACACCTTC. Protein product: CASSSQGHGYGYTF.

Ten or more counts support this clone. CDR3 nucleotides: TGCAGCGTTGAAAGGTACCGGGGGGCGAACACAGATACGCAGTATTTT. Its translation is CSVERYRGANTDTQYF. The V gene is TRBV29-1, the J gene TRBJ2-3, with D possibly being TRBD2 (7 bases). V lost 2 bases and J 2 bases, leaving 17 bases between the germline ends. Germline V gives CDR1 SQVTM, CDR2 ANQGSEA. The CDR3 has 16 amino acids.

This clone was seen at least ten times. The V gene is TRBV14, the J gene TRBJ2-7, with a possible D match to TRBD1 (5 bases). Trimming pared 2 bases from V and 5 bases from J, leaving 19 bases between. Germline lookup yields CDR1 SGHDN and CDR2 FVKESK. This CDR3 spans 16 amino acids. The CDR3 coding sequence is TGTGCCAGCAGCCAATTTCAAGGGGCTACGGTACACGAGCAGTACTTC. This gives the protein CASSQFQGATVHEQYF.

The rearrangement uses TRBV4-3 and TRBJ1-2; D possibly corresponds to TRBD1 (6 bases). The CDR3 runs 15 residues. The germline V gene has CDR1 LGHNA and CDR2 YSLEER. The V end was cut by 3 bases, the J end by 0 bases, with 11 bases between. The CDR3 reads CASSHGQRTNYGYTF. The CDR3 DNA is TGCGCCAGCAGCCACGGACAGCGGACTAACTATGGCTACACCTTC.

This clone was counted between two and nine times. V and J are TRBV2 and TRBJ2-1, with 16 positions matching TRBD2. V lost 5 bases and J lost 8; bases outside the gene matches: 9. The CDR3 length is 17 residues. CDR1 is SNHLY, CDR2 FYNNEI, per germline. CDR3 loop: CASSTGTSGRAGDEQFF. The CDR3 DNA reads TGTGCCAGCAGTACCGGGACTAGCGGGAGGGCCGGAGATGAGCAGTTCTTC.

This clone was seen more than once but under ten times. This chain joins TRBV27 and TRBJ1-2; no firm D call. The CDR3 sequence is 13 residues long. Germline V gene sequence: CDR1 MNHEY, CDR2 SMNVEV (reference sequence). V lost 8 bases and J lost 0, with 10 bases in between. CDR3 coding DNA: TGTGCCAGCGGCGGGCAGACTAACTATGGCTACACCTTC. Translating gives CASGGQTNYGYTF.

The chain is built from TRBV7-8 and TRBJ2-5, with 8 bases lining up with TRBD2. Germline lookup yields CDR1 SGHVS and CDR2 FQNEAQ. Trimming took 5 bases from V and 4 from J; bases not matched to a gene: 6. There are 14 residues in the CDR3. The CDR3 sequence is CASSRLSGGETQYF. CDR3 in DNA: TGTGCCAGCAGCCGTCTAAGCGGGGGAGAGACCCAGTACTTC. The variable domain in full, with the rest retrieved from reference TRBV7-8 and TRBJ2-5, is GAGVSQSPRYKVAKRGQDVALRCDPISGHVSLFWYQQALGQGPEFLTYFQNEAQLDKSGLPSDRFFAERPEGSVSTLKIQRTQQEDSAVYLCASSRLSGGETQYFGPGTRLLVL.